The 29 T cell receptor beta chains reported below all come from one sample, sequenced in a study of T cells in women clearing cervical HPV infection. Repertoires were generated with immunoSEQ multiplex PCR, while TCRdb's copy carries only in-frame clones and drops some. In total, the table holds 45,000 to 55,000 clones. Sequencing used blood buffy coat. The source of these receptors is a woman between 18 and 70 years old with a cervical HPV16 infection that either progressed to CIN3+ or cleared (not recorded which).

Of note for this clone: The CDR3 is cut off 3 residues early in the read; its end comes from the germline J gene. The genes are TRBV4-2 and TRBJ2-6, with TRBD2 matching over 8 bases. The CDR3 length is 18 residues. The J segment lost 0 bases and the V segment lost 4 bases, leaving 8 bases of the junction unmatched. Germline-derived CDR1 and CDR2 are LGHNA and YNFKEQ. The CDR3: CASSPLLAGRSGANVLTF. The CDR3 bases that were read are TGTGCCAGCAGCCCCCTTCTAGCGGGTCGCTCTGGGGCCAACGTC.

Notes on this clone: The CDR3 goes on 3 residues after the read ends, and that part is filled in from the germline J gene. V usage is TRBV30 and J usage is TRBJ2-2; possible D gene TRBD2, 5 bases. The CDR3 contains 15 residues. V lost 3 bases and J 5 bases, leaving 16 bases between the germline ends. CDR1 is GTSNPN and CDR2 is SVGIG in the germline V gene (reference sequence). CDR3 bases read: TGTGCCTGGAGACCTGATACTAGTAGGACCGGGGAG. This sequence encodes CAWRPDTSRTGE. The whole CDR3 reads CAWRPDTSRTGELFF.

Of note for this clone: Sequencing ends 3 residues short of the CDR3 end; the germline J gene provides the rest. The chain joins TRBV20-1 to TRBJ2-3; 9 bases are shared with TRBD2. This CDR3 comprises 15 residues. Germline V gene data show CDR1 as DFQATT and CDR2 as SNEGSKA (reference sequence). J gave up 0 bases and V 5 bases, and 6 bases lay outside the gene matches. The CDR3 DNA, read in part, is TGCAGTGCTGAAGGGACTAGCCTTAGCACAGATACG. As protein: CSAEGTSLSTDT. The full CDR3 protein is CSAEGTSLSTDTQYF.

On this clone itself: The CDR3 extends 3 residues past the end of the read, so its final part is completed from the germline J gene. The chain employs TRBV18 and TRBJ1-5; 9 nucleotides line up with TRBD1. The CDR3 runs to 16 residues. V was clipped by 4 bases and J by 6 bases; unmatched bases: 10. From germline, CDR1 is KGHSH and CDR2 LQKENI. Partial CDR3 DNA: TGTGCCAGCTCACTGAGCCCGGGACAGGGAAGTCAGCCC. Translation gives CASSLSPGQGSQP. The CDR3, in full, reads CASSLSPGQGSQPQHF.

CDR3 in amino acids: CASSQETGNTEAFF. The CDR3 bases that were read are TGTGCCAGCAGCCAAGAGACAGGGAACACTGAA. This chain connects TRBV14 to TRBJ1-1, with D perhaps matching TRBD1 (6 bases). The read ends 3 residues before the CDR3 terminus; that terminus is restored from the germline J gene. Per the germline V gene, CDR1 is SGHDN and CDR2 is FVKESK. The CDR3 loop spans 14 amino acids. V lost 0 bases to trimming and J lost 1 base, with 6 bases between them. Full variable domain (missing parts from reference TRBV14 and TRBJ1-1): EAGVTQFPSHSVIEKGQTVTLRCDPISGHDNLYWYRRVMGKEIKFLLHFVKESKQDESGMPNNRFLAERTGGTYSTLKVQPAELEDSGVYFCASSQETGNTEAFFGQGTRLTVV.

Comment on this clone: The CDR3 extends 3 residues past the end of the read, so its final part is completed from the germline J gene. The chain links TRBV7-9 to TRBJ1-1; perhaps TRBD1 as D (5 bases). V lost 5 bases and J lost 6, with 13 bases in between. The CDR3 extends over 13 amino acids. Germline V gene data show CDR1 as SEHNR and CDR2 as FQNEAQ (reference sequence). CDR3 DNA, as far as it was read: TGTGCCAGCAGCAACGGCAGGGATCCTGAA. Translated, it gives CASSNGRDPE. The CDR3 reads in full as CASSNGRDPEAFF. Filled out from reference TRBV7-9 and TRBJ1-1, the complete variable domain reads DTGVSQNPRHKITKRGQNVTFRCDPISEHNRLYWYRQTLGQGPEFLTYFQNEAQLEKSRLLSDRFSAERPKGSFSTLEIQRTEQGDSAMYLCASSNGRDPEAFFGQGTRLTVV.

Note on this clone: Read sequence stops 3 residues before the CDR3 end, and the germline J gene provides the missing end. The rearrangement uses TRBV20-1 and TRBJ2-1, with TRBD2 identical over 7 bases. The V segment lost 2 bases and the J segment 0 bases; nucleotides outside the gene matches: 1. The CDR3 totals 14 residues. Germline V CDR1 and CDR2: DFQATT, SNEGSKA (reference sequence). The sequenced CDR3 bases are TGCAGTGCTAGAAGGACTAGCTCCTACAATGAG. This encodes CSARRTSSYNE. The complete CDR3 sequence is CSARRTSSYNEQFF.

Turning to this clone: The read terminates 3 residues before the CDR3 end, so the remaining end is supplied by the germline J gene. V usage is TRBV7-2 and J usage is TRBJ2-3; D perhaps matches TRBD2 (6 bases). Germline CDR1 is SGHTA and CDR2 is FQGNSA. The V end lost 4 bases, the J end lost 8 bases, and 10 bases lay between the germline ends. This CDR3 has 12 residues. The CDR3 loop is CASSSLGGTQYF. The CDR3 bases that were read are TGTGCCAGCAGCTCACTGGGGGGTACG.

Concerning this clone itself: Read coverage stops 3 residues before the CDR3 terminus; the germline J gene supplies the remainder. The V and J genes are TRBV2 and TRBJ2-5, with D perhaps TRBD2 (7 bases). Germline-derived CDR1 and CDR2 are SNHLY and FYNNEI. This CDR3 spans 14 amino acids. Between the trimmed V and J ends, which lost 6 bases and 5 bases, there was a span of 16 bases. The CDR3 sequence: CASRGGGGVETQYF. The CDR3 bases that were read are TGTGCCAGCAGAGGGGGGGGAGGCGTGGAGACC.

Details on this clone: The CDR3 extends 3 residues past the end of the read, so its final part is completed from the germline J gene. The V gene is TRBV28, the J gene TRBJ1-2; the match to TRBD1 covers 9 bases. This CDR3 has 13 residues. Germline-derived CDR1 and CDR2 are MDHEN and SYDVKM. The sequenced part of the CDR3 DNA is TGTGCCAGCAGTTTGGGGACAGGGAGAGGC. Its protein is CASSLGTGRG. The whole CDR3 protein reads CASSLGTGRGYTF.

Concerning this clone: The read is 3 residues too short to cover the CDR3 end, so that end is filled in from the germline J gene. This chain connects TRBV6-2 or TRBV6-3 to TRBJ1-2, with TRBD1 matching over 7 bases. Germline V gene lookup returns CDR1 MNHEY and CDR2 SVGEGT. Trimming took 6 bases from V and 2 from J; bases not matched to a gene: 3. The CDR3 runs to 13 residues. The CDR3 DNA, read in part, is TGTGCCAGCAGCCCGGGACAGAACTATGGC. Residues: CASSPGQNYG. The whole CDR3 protein is CASSPGQNYGYTF.

In the case of this clone: Read coverage stops 3 residues before the CDR3 terminus; the germline J gene supplies the remainder. V usage is TRBV20-1 and J usage is TRBJ2-7, with D perhaps TRBD1 (6 bases). The V end was cut by 6 bases, the J end by 2 bases, with 14 bases between. CDR3 length: 13 amino acids. Germline values: CDR1 DFQATT, CDR2 SNEGSKA (reference sequence). The chain's CDR3 is CSAIQGFPYEQYF. Incomplete CDR3 DNA: TGCAGTGCAATACAGGGATTCCCCTACGAG.

Remarks on this clone: The read terminates 3 residues before the CDR3 end, so the remaining end is supplied by the germline J gene. The V gene is TRBV5-1, the J gene TRBJ2-3, with 10 bases lining up with TRBD1. V shed 4 bases and J 5 bases; nucleotides not matched to a gene: 10. The CDR3 is 16 residues long. Looked up from germline, CDR1 is SGHRS and CDR2 is YFSETQ. Partial CDR3 DNA: TGCGCCAGCAGCCCGGAAGGGACAGGGGTGGGAGATACG. This gives the protein CASSPEGTGVGDT. The complete CDR3 reads CASSPEGTGVGDTQYF.

With respect to this clone: The read stops 3 residues short of the end of the CDR3; the missing end is completed from the germline J gene. The rearrangement uses TRBV20-1 and TRBJ1-2; 10 bases agree with TRBD1. This CDR3 has 15 residues. Germline loops: CDR1 DFQATT, CDR2 SNEGSKA (reference sequence). V gave up 6 bases and J gave up 4 bases; unmatched junction bases: 11. CDR3 sequence reads: CSASRTGTGVYGYTF. CDR3 DNA (partial): TGCAGTGCCTCTAGAACCGGGACAGGGGTCTATGGC.

For this clone: The read ends 3 residues shy of where the CDR3 ends; the end is completed using the germline J gene. This chain connects TRBV19 to TRBJ1-5; TRBD1 matches 10 bases. Germline CDR1 is LNHDA and CDR2 is SQIVND (reference sequence). The CDR3 sequence is 15 residues long. V was pared by 6 bases and J by 0 bases, with 2 bases of the junction left unmatched. The DNA read from the CDR3 is TGTGCCAGTAGGGGGGACAGGGGTAGCAATCAGCCC. Its translation is CASRGDRGSNQP. In full, the CDR3 is CASRGDRGSNQPQHF.

CDR3 bases read: TGTGCCAGCAGCCAGGACCCCGGGACAGTCTACGAG. Its protein is CASSQDPGTVYE. From start to end, the CDR3 is CASSQDPGTVYEQYF. The chain couples TRBV4-2 to TRBJ2-7; 7 bases map to TRBD1. The sequence runs out 3 residues before the end of the CDR3; the remainder is reconstructed from the germline J gene. With V trimmed by 3 bases and J by 3 bases, 8 bases remained unmatched. CDR3 length equals 15 residues. Germline V CDR1 and CDR2: LGHNA, YNFKEQ.

Turning to this clone: With the read ending 3 residues before the CDR3 end, the germline J gene is used to fill in that end. J is TRBJ1-6 and V is TRBV5-5, with D hard to call. This CDR3 region has 14 residues. The germline V gene encodes CDR1 SGHKS and CDR2 YYEKEE (reference sequence). Trimming pared 4 bases from V and 0 bases from J, leaving 5 bases between. CDR3 protein: CASSASSYNSPLHF. The sequenced CDR3 bases are TGTGCCAGCAGCGCGAGCTCCTATAATTCACCC.

As concerns this clone: The CDR3 end lies 3 residues beyond the end of the read and is filled in from the germline J gene. This sequence joins TRBV20-1 and TRBJ1-1, with TRBD1 matching over 10 bases. V shed 1 base, J shed 7 bases, and the junction held 6 bases outside the gene matches. Germline lookup yields CDR1 DFQATT and CDR2 SNEGSKA (reference sequence). The CDR3 extends over 14 amino acids. CDR3 residues: CSARGGQGVGEAFF. The CDR3 bases that were read are TGCAGTGCTAGAGGCGGACAGGGGGTTGGTGAA.

Concerning this clone: Read sequence stops 3 residues before the CDR3 end, and the germline J gene provides the missing end. The chain combines TRBV30 with TRBJ2-7; 9 bases map to TRBD2. With V trimmed by 1 base and J by 3 bases, 4 bases remained unmatched. This CDR3 is 14 amino acids long. In germline, CDR1 is GTSNPN, CDR2 SVGIG (reference sequence). The CDR3 sequence: CAWSGTSAFYEQYF. The DNA read from the CDR3 is TGTGCCTGGAGTGGGACTAGCGCTTTCTACGAG.

The CDR3 bases that were read are TGTGCCAGCAAGGCTAGCGGGATAAGCACAGATACG. It specifies CASKASGISTDT. The CDR3 in full is CASKASGISTDTQYF. This chain links TRBV6-4 with TRBJ2-3, with 9 bases fitting TRBD2. Sequencing ends 3 residues short of the CDR3 end; the germline J gene provides the rest. With V trimmed by 7 bases and J by 0 bases, 5 bases remained unmatched. The length of the CDR3 is 15 residues. From germline, CDR1 is MRHNA and CDR2 SNTAGT.

Comments on this clone: The read stops 3 residues short of the end of the CDR3; the missing end is completed from the germline J gene. The chain joins TRBV5-4 to TRBJ2-1; 9 nucleotides align to TRBD1. Per the germline V gene, CDR1 is SGHNT and CDR2 is YYREEE (reference sequence). There are 15 residues in the CDR3. V trimming: 1 base; J trimming: 9 bases; junction bases outside the gene matches: 8. The CDR3 loop is CASSLYDRGGAEQFF. The part of the CDR3 DNA that was read is TGTGCCAGCAGCTTGTACGACAGGGGGGGAGCTGAG. The whole variable domain, remainder taken from reference TRBV5-4 and TRBJ2-1, is ETGVTQSPTHLIKTRGQQVTLRCSSQSGHNTVSWYQQALGQGPQFIFQYYREEENGRGNFPPRFSGLQFPNYSSELNVNALELDDSALYLCASSLYDRGGAEQFFGPGTRLTVL.

Worth noting for this clone: Sequencing ends 3 residues short of the CDR3 end; the germline J gene provides the rest. The chain couples TRBV7-8 to TRBJ1-1; 9 bases match TRBD1. Trimming removed 5 bases from V and 1 base from J; junction bases left unmatched: 5. This CDR3 has 15 residues. From germline, CDR1 is SGHVS and CDR2 FQNEAQ. CDR3 residues: CASSAWTGANTEAFF. The sequenced part of the CDR3 DNA is TGTGCCAGCAGCGCTTGGACAGGGGCGAACACTGAA.

About this clone: Read sequence stops 3 residues before the CDR3 end, and the germline J gene provides the missing end. This chain links TRBV5-5 with TRBJ1-2, with TRBD1 matching 7 bases. Germline V CDR1 and CDR2: SGHKS, YYEKEE (reference sequence). This CDR3 has 15 amino acids. The V and J ends lost 6 bases and 7 bases, in that order; junction bases with no gene match: 15. The CDR3 sequence is CASTRGADRKGGYTF. The DNA read from the CDR3 is TGTGCCAGCACCAGGGGGGCGGATAGAAAAGGTGGC.

About this clone itself: The read halts 3 residues ahead of the CDR3 end, with the missing end drawn from the germline J gene. This chain connects TRBV30 to TRBJ1-5, with D possibly TRBD1 on 5 matching bases. V shed 2 bases and J shed 6 bases, with 17 bases lying between them. Germline-derived CDR1 and CDR2 are GTSNPN and SVGIG (reference sequence). The CDR3 contains 15 residues. Incomplete CDR3 DNA: TGTGCCTGGAGTACCTACCGGCGGGGGAGTCAGCCC. Its protein product is CAWSTYRRGSQP. The complete CDR3 protein is CAWSTYRRGSQPQHF.

Concerning this clone itself: The missing CDR3 end, 3 residues past where the read stops, is filled in from the germline J gene. The chain is built from TRBV30 and TRBJ2-7; D gene uncertain. This CDR3 has 11 residues. V lost 4 bases and J 6 bases, leaving 10 bases between the germline ends. Germline loops: CDR1 GTSNPN, CDR2 SVGIG (reference sequence). The CDR3 spells CAWTKGGEQYF. The DNA read from the CDR3 is TGTGCCTGGACTAAGGGTGGCGAG.

Of note for this clone: Sequencing ends 3 residues short of the CDR3 end; the germline J gene provides the rest. The chain uses TRBV6-2 or TRBV6-3 and TRBJ1-5, with D maybe TRBD1 (5 bases). The CDR3 loop spans 13 amino acids. V gave up 5 bases and J gave up 4 bases, with 9 bases separating them. Germline V gene lookup returns CDR1 MNHEY and CDR2 SVGEGT. CDR3 loop: CASSTDRNQPQHF. The sequenced CDR3 bases are TGTGCCAGCAGTACAGACAGAAATCAGCCC.

For this clone: The read is 3 residues too short to cover the CDR3 end, so that end is filled in from the germline J gene. The chain uses TRBV30 and TRBJ2-5; the match to TRBD1 covers 7 bases. Losses at the gene ends were 5 bases for V and 4 bases for J; bases not matched to a gene: 10. The germline V gene has CDR1 GTSNPN and CDR2 SVGIG (reference sequence). The CDR3 sequence is 14 residues long. The CDR3 bases that were read are TGTGCCTGGGACCCCGGACAGGATGGAGAGACC. Translating it yields CAWDPGQDGET. The whole CDR3 sequence reads CAWDPGQDGETQYF.

This CDR3 is CASSISLVETQYF. The DNA read from the CDR3 is TGTGCCAGCAGCATCTCTCTAGTGGAGACC. The chain uses TRBV28 and TRBJ2-5; no definite D call. The CDR3 end falls 3 residues outside the read, so it is completed with the germline J gene. Trimming took off 6 bases at V and 5 bases at J, with 13 bases between the two ends. Germline V gene lookup returns CDR1 MDHEN and CDR2 SYDVKM. This CDR3 comprises 13 residues.

The DNA read from the CDR3 is TGCGCCAGCAGCTTGCCTTTAGGGACTGTCACAGATACG. As protein: CASSLPLGTVTDT. The whole CDR3 is CASSLPLGTVTDTQYF. The chain recombines TRBV5-1 with TRBJ2-3, with D possibly matching TRBD2 (6 bases). The missing CDR3 end, 3 residues past where the read stops, is filled in from the germline J gene. CDR1 SGHRS and CDR2 YFSETQ come from the germline V gene. V gave up 1 base and J gave up 2 bases, with 14 bases separating them. The CDR3 totals 16 residues.